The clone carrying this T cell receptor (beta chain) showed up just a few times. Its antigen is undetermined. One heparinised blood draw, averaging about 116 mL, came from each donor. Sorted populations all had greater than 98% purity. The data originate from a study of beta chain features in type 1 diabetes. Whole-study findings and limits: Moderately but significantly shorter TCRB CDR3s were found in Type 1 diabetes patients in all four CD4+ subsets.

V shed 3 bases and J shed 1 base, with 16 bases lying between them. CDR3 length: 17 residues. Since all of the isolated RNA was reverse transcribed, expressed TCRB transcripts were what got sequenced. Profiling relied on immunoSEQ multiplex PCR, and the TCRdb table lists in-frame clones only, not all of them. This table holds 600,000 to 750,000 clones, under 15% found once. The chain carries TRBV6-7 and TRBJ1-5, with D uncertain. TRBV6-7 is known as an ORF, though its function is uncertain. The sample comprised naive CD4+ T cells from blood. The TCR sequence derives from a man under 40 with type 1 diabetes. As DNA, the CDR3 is TGTGCCAGCAGTTATTGCCCGGGGATGAGAAGCAATCAGCCCCAGCATTTT. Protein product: CASSYCPGMRSNQPQHF.